The 11 T cell receptor beta chains presented below share a single source sample, sequenced in a study of PD-L1 blockade in urothelial cancer. The assay was immunoSEQ multiplex PCR, and TCRdb's table has in-frame clones only and misses some. The repertoire holds 56,000 or so clones, with 65% to 90% as singletons. The time point: pretreatment peripheral blood. Sequencing used PBMCs, obtained around atezolizumab (anti-PD-L1) treatment. The origin of the receptors is a man aged 65-85 years with urothelial cancer.

The CDR3 DNA sequence: TGTGCCAGCAGTCGAGCCGGTTTATTTTCTGGAAACACCATATATTTT. Protein sequence: CASSRAGLFSGNTIYF. The chain uses TRBV27 and TRBJ1-3; D is undetermined. The V end was cut by 5 bases, the J end by 1 base, with 15 bases between. The germline CDR1 and CDR2 sequences are MNHEY and SMNVEV (reference sequence). The CDR3 has 16 amino acids.

V gene TRBV5-8 combines with J gene TRBJ1-2, with D maybe TRBD1 (6 bases). The germline CDR1 and CDR2 sequences are SGHTS and YDEGEE. V was pared by 0 bases and J by 4 bases, with 10 bases between. The CDR3 is made up of 14 amino acids. The CDR3 loop reads CASSLGQGTYGYTF. In DNA, the CDR3 is TGTGCCAGCAGCTTGGGGCAGGGGACCTATGGCTACACCTTC.

The chain carries TRBV12-2 and TRBJ2-4; the table's D call, TRBD2, has no DNA check behind it. TRBV12-2 constitutes a pseudogene. The CDR3 extends over 16 amino acids. DNA for the CDR3: TGTGCAAGTCGTCTCACCCCCGAGAGGGACAAAAACATTCAGTACTTC. Protein sequence: CASRLTPERDKNIQYF.

The CDR3: CASSVRESGETQYF. Here the CDR3 DNA reads TGTGCCAGCAGTGTGCGGGAGTCGGGGGAGACCCAGTACTTC. J is TRBJ2-5 and V is TRBV6-1, with 7 bases identical to TRBD2. The ends lost 4 bases at V and 5 bases at J; junction bases unmatched: 7. The CDR3 is 14 residues long. From germline, CDR1 is MNHNS and CDR2 SASEGT.

This clone was observed once. The J gene is TRBJ1-1, the V gene TRBV11-2; the D gene is possibly TRBD1 (6 bases). CDR1 and CDR2 (germline): SGHAT, FQNNGV. V was clipped by 6 bases and J by 0 bases, with 17 bases between them. This CDR3 has 16 amino acids. For the CDR3, the DNA is TGTGCCAGCAGAACCGCGAAAAGGGGGATGAACACTGAAGCTTTCTTT. Residues: CASRTAKRGMNTEAFF.

The chain is built from TRBV6-5 and TRBJ2-1; D possibly corresponds to TRBD2 (6 bases). The V and J ends lost 8 bases and 10 bases respectively, with 15 bases between them. The CDR3 loop spans 12 amino acids. CDR1 MNHEY and CDR2 SVGAGI come from the germline V gene. The CDR3 nucleotides read TGTGCCAGCGCTACATCTAGCGAAGAGCAGTTCTTC. It specifies CASATSSEEQFF.

V gene TRBV12-5 combines with J gene TRBJ2-7; 8 positions match TRBD2. CDR1 and CDR2 from the germline V gene are LGHNT and FRNRAP. The trim removed 9 bases at V and 2 bases at J, leaving 9 bases unmatched. This CDR3 has 14 amino acids. The CDR3 coding sequence is TGTGCTAGCACCCGGGGGGGGTTGACCTACGAGCAGTACTTC. Its translation is CASTRGGLTYEQYF.

The gene calls are TRBV19 and TRBJ2-3, with D perhaps matching TRBD2 (6 bases). V lost 8 bases, J lost 1 base, and 22 bases lay in between. The CDR3 extends over 17 amino acids. The germline V gene has CDR1 LNHDA and CDR2 SQIVND (reference sequence). CDR3 sequence (DNA): TGTGCCAGTTCCGCGGCCCGGGCGGGATGGGGCACAGATACGCAGTATTTT. This gives the protein CASSAARAGWGTDTQYF.

The V gene is TRBV5-3, the J gene TRBJ2-1, with D possibly being TRBD2 (6 bases). TRBV5-3 is classed as an ORF, of uncertain function. This CDR3 is 15 amino acids long. Between the trimmed V and J ends, which lost 4 bases and 4 bases, there was a span of 15 bases. The CDR3 spells CARSRGRRVYNEQFF. The CDR3 coding sequence is TGTGCCAGAAGCCGCGGTCGGAGGGTATACAATGAGCAGTTCTTC.

The rearrangement uses TRBV30 and TRBJ2-7; the match to TRBD1 covers 8 bases. The CDR3 covers 13 residues. Germline V lookup: CDR1 GTSNPN, CDR2 SVGIG (reference sequence). The junction had 7 bases not matched to a gene; V was cut back by 7 bases and J by 2 bases. CDR3 region: CALTRDRPYEQYF. CDR3 bases: TGTGCCTTGACCCGGGACAGGCCCTACGAGCAGTACTTC.

The chain recombines TRBV29-1 with TRBJ1-1, with a tentative D call TRBD1 (5 bases). This CDR3 comprises 13 residues. Germline V gene lookup returns CDR1 SQVTM and CDR2 ANQGSEA. V was shortened by 1 base and J by 0 bases, with 6 bases between the two germline ends. The CDR3 loop is CSVEGTLNTEAFF. CDR3 sequence (DNA): TGCAGCGTTGAAGGGACATTGAACACTGAAGCTTTCTTT.